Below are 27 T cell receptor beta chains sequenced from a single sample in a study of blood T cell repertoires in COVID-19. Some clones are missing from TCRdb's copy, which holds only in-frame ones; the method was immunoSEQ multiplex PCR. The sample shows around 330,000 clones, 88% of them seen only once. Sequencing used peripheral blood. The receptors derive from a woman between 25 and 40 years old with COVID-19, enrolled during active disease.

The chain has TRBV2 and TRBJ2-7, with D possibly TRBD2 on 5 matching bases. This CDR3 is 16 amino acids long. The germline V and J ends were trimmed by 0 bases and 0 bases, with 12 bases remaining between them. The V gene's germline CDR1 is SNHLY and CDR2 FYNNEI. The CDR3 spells CASSEAPGGRSYEQYF. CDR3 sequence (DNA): TGTGCCAGCAGTGAAGCGCCCGGCGGGCGCTCCTACGAGCAGTACTTC.

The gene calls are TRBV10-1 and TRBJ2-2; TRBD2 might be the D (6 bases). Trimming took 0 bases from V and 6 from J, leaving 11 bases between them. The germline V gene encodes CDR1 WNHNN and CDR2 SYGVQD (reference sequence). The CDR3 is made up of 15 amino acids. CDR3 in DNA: TGCGCCAGCAGTGAGTCCCCGGGGGTGTCCGGGGAGCTGTTTTTT. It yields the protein CASSESPGVSGELFF.

Written as DNA, the CDR3 is TGCGCCAGCAGCCCGGACAGCTCCTCCTATGGCTACACCTTC. It translates to CASSPDSSSYGYTF. The J gene is TRBJ1-2, the V gene TRBV5-1, with a weak D call TRBD1 (6 bases). V was cut by 4 bases and J by 4 bases, with 14 bases left in between. Germline CDR1 and CDR2: SGHRS and YFSETQ. The CDR3 runs 14 residues. The full variable domain, with the rest looked up from reference TRBV5-1 and TRBJ1-2, is KAGVTQTPRYLIKTRGQQVTLSCSPISGHRSVSWYQQTPGQGLQFLFEYFSETQRNKGNFPGRFSGRQFSNSRSEMNVSTLELGDSALYLCASSPDSSSYGYTFGSGTRLTVV.

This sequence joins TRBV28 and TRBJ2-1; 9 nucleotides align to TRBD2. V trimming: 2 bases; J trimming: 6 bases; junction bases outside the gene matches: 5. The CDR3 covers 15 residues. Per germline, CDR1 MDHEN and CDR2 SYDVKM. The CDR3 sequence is CASSLPGLARNEQFF. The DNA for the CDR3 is TGTGCCAGCAGTTTACCGGGACTAGCTCGCAATGAGCAGTTCTTC.

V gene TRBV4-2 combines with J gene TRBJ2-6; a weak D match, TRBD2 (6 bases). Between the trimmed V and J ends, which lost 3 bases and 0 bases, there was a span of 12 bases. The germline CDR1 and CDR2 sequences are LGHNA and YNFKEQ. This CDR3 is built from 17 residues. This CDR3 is CASSQSGFTSGANVLTF. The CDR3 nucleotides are TGTGCCAGCAGCCAGAGCGGGTTTACCTCTGGGGCCAACGTCCTGACTTTC.

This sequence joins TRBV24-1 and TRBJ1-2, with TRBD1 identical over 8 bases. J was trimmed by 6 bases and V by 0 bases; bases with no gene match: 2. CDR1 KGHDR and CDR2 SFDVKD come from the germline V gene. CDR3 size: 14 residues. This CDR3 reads CATSDLTGGNGYTF. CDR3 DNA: TGTGCCACCAGTGATTTGACAGGGGGGAATGGCTACACCTTC.

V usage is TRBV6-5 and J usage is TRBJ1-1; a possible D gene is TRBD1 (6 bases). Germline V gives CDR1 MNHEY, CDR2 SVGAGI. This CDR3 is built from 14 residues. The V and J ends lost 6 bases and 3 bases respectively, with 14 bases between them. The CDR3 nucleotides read TGTGCCAGCAGCAGGGGCCAGGGCCACACTGAAGCTTTCTTT. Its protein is CASSRGQGHTEAFF.

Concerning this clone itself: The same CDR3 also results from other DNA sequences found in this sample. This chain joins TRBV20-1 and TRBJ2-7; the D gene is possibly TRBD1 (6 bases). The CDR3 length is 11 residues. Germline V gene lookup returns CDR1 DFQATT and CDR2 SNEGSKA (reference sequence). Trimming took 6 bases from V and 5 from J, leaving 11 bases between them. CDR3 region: CSAPRGDEQYV. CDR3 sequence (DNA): TGCAGTGCCCCCAGGGGCGACGAGCAGTACGTC.

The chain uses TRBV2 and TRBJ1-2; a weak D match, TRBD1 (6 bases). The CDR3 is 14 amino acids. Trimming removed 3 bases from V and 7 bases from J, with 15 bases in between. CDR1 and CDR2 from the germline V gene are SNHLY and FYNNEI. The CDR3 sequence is CASSDSPRGSGYTF. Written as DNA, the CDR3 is TGTGCCAGCAGTGATTCCCCCAGGGGCTCTGGCTACACCTTC. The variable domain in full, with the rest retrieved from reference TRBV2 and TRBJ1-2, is EPEVTQTPSHQVTQMGQEVILRCVPISNHLYFYWYRQILGQKVEFLVSFYNNEISEKSEIFDDQFSVERPDGSNFTLKIRSTKLEDSAMYFCASSDSPRGSGYTFGSGTRLTVV.

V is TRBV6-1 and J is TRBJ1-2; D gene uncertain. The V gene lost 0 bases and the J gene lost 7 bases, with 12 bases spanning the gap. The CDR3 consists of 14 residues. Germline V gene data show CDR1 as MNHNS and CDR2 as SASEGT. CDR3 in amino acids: CASSEADEDAGYTF. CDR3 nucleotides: TGTGCCAGCAGTGAAGCGGATGAGGATGCTGGCTACACCTTC.

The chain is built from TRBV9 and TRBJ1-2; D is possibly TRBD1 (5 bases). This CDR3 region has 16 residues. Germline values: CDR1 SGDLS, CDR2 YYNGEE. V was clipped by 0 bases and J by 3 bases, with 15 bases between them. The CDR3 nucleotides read TGTGCCAGCAGCGTAGAGGATGGGGCGTTAGACTATGGCTACACCTTC. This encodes CASSVEDGALDYGYTF.

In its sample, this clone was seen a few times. CDR3 sequence (DNA): TGTGCCAGCAGCTCCCTTCCACAGGGGGCTGGGGACTATAATTCACCCCTCCACTTT. Amino acid sequence: CASSSLPQGAGDYNSPLHF. The chain uses TRBV7-2 and TRBJ1-6; 9 bases match TRBD1. After removal of 4 bases from V and 3 bases from J, the junction contained 13 bases not matched to a gene. The CDR3 has 19 amino acids. The germline V gene encodes CDR1 SGHTA and CDR2 FQGNSA.

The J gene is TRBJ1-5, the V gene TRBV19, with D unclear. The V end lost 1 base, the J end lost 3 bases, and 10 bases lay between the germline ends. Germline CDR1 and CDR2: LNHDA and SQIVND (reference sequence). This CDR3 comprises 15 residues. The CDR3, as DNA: TGTGCCAGTAGTATAGGTCACAGTACCAATCAGCCCCAGCATTTT. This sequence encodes CASSIGHSTNQPQHF.

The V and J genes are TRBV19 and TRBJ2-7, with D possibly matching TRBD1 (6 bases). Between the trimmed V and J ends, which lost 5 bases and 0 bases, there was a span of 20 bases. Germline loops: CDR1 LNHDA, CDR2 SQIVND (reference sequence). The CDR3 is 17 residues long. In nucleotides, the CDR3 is TGTGCCAGTAGTGTAAACTCCGGGACACCCAGCTCCTACGAGCAGTACTTC. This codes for CASSVNSGTPSSYEQYF. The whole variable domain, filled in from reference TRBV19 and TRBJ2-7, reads DGGITQSPKYLFRKEGQNVTLSCEQNLNHDAMYWYRQDPGQGLRLIYYSQIVNDFQKGDIAEGYSVSREKKESFPLTVTSAQKNPTAFYLCASSVNSGTPSSYEQYFGPGTRLTVT.

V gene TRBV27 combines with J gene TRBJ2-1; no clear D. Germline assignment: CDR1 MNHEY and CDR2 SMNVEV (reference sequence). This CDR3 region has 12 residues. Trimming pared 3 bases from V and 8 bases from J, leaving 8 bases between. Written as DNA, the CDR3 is TGTGCCAGCAGTTTTAGCCGCGATGAGCAGTTCTTC. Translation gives CASSFSRDEQFF.

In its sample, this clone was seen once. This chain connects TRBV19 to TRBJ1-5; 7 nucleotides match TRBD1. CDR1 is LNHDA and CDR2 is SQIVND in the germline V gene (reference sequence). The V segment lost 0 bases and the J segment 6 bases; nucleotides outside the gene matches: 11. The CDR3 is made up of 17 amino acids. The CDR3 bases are TGTGCCAGTAGTATAGATCCCCAAAGACAGGGCAGTCAGCCCCAGCATTTT. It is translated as CASSIDPQRQGSQPQHF.

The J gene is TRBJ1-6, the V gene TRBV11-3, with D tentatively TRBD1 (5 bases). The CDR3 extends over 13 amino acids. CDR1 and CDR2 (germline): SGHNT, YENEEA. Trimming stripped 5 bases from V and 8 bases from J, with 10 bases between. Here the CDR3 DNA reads TGTGCCAGCAGCCATCGGGACTATTCACCCCTCCACTTT. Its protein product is CASSHRDYSPLHF.

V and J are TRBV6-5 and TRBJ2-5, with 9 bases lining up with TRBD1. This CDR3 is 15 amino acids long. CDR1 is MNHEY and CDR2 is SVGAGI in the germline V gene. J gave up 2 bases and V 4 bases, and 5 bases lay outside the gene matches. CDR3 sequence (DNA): TGTGCCAGCAGTTGGGACAGGGATTTTCAAGAGACCCAGTACTTC. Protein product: CASSWDRDFQETQYF.

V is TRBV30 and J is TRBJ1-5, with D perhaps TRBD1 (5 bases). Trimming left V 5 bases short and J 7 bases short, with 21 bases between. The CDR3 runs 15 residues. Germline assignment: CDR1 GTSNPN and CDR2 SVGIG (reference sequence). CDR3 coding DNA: TGTGCCTGGTCCCTAAAAGCGGGACTCAGGCAGCCCCAGCATTTT. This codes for CAWSLKAGLRQPQHF.

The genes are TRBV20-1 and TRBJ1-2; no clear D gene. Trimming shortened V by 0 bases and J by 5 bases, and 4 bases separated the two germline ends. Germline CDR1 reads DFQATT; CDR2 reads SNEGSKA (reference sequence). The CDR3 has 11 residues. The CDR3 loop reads CSAREIYGYTF. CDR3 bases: TGCAGTGCTAGAGAAATATATGGCTACACCTTC.

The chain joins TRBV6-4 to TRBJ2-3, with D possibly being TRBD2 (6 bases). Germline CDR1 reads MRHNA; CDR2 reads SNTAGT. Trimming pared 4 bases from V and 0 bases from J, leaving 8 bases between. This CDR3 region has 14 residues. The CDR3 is CASSGRGSTDTQYF. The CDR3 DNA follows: TGTGCCAGCAGTGGACGGGGGAGCACAGATACGCAGTATTTT.

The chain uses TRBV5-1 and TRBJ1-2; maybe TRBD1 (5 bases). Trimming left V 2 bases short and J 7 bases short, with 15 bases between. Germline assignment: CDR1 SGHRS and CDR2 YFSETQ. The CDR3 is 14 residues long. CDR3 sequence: CASSFDSSGSGYTF. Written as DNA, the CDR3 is TGCGCCAGCAGCTTCGACAGCTCAGGGTCTGGCTACACCTTC.

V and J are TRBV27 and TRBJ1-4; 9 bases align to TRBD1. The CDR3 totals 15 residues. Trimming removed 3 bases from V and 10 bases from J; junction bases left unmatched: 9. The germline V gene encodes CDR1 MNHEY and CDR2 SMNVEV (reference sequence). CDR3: CASSFYYRGPGKLFF. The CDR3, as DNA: TGTGCCAGCAGTTTCTATTACAGGGGGCCGGGAAAACTGTTTTTT.

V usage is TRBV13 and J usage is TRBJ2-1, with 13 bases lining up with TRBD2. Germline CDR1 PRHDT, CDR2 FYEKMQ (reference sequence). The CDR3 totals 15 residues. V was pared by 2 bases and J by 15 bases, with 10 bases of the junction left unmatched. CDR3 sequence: CASSLTSGGAMGRFF. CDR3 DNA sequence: TGTGCCAGCAGCTTAACTAGCGGGGGGGCAATGGGACGGTTCTTC.

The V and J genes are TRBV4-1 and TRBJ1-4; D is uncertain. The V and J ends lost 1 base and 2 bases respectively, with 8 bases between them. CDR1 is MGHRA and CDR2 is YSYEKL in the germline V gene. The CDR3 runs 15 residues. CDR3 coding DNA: TGCGCCAGCAGCCAAGTCGGTGCGACTAATGAAAAACTGTTTTTT. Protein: CASSQVGATNEKLFF.

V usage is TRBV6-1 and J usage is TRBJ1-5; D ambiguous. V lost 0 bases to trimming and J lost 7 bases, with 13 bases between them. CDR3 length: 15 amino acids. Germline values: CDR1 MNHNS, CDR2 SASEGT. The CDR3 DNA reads TGTGCCAGCAGTGAAGCGCGGAGGGCGTGGCAGCCCCAGCATTTT. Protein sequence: CASSEARRAWQPQHF.

The CDR3 nucleotides read TGTGCCAGCAGCGTAGGGCCAGGCCCCAATCAGCCCCAGCATTTT. Its translation is CASSVGPGPNQPQHF. This chain joins TRBV9 and TRBJ1-5; D not resolved. The V end lost 0 bases, the J end lost 3 bases, and 10 bases lay between the germline ends. The CDR3 has 15 residues. Per the germline V gene, CDR1 is SGDLS and CDR2 is YYNGEE.